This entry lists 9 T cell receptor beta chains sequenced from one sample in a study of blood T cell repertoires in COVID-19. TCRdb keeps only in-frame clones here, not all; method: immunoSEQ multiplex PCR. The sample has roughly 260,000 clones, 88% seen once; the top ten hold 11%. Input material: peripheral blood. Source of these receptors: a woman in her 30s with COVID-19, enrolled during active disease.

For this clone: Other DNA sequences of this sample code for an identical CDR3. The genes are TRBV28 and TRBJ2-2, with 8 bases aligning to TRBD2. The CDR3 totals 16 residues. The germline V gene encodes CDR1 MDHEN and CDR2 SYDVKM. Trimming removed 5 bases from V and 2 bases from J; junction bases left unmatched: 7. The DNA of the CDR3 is TGTGCCAGCAGTCCTACGGCGGGGGGAAACACCGGGGAGCTGTTTTTT. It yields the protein CASSPTAGGNTGELFF.

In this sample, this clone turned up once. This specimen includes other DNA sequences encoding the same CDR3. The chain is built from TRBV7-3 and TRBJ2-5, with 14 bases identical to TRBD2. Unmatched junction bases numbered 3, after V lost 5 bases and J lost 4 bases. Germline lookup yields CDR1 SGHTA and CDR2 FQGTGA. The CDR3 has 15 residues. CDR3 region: CASSPGTSGRETQYF. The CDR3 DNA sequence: TGTGCCAGCAGCCCGGGGACTAGCGGGAGAGAGACCCAGTACTTC.

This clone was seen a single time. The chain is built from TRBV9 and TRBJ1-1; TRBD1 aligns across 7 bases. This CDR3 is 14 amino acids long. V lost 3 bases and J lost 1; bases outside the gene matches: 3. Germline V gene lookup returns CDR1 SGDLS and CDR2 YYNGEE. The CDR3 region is CASSAGQTNTEAFF. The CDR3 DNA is TGTGCCAGCAGCGCGGGACAGACGAACACTGAAGCTTTCTTT.

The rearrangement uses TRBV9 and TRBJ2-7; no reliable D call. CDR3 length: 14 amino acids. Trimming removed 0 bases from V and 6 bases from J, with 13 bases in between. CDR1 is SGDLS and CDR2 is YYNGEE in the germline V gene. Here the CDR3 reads CASSVGPQVTEQYF. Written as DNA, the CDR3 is TGTGCCAGCAGCGTAGGGCCCCAGGTCACCGAGCAGTACTTC.

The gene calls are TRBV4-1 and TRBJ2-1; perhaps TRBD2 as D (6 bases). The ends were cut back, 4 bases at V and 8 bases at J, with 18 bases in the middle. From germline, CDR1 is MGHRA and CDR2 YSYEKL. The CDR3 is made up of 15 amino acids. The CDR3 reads CASSRGGGAPDEQFF. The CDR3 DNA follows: TGCGCCAGCAGCCGCGGAGGAGGGGCGCCCGATGAGCAGTTCTTC.

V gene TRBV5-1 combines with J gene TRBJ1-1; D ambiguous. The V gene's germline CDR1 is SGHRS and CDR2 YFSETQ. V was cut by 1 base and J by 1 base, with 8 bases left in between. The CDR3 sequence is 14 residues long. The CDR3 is CASSLPTKNTEAFF. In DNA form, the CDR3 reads TGCGCCAGCAGCTTGCCAACAAAGAACACTGAAGCTTTCTTT.

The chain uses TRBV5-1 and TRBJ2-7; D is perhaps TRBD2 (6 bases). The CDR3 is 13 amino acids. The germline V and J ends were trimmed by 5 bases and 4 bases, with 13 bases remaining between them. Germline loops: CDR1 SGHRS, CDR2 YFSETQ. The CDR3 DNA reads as TGCGCCAGCAGACCGGAGGGAGGATACGAGCAGTACTTC. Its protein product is CASRPEGGYEQYF.

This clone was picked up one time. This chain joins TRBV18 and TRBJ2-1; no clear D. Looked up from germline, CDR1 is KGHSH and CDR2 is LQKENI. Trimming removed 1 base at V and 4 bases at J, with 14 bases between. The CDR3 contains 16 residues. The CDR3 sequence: CASSPQFPALYNEQFF. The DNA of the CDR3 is TGTGCCAGCTCACCACAGTTCCCAGCGTTATACAATGAGCAGTTCTTC.

The CDR3 DNA reads TGTGCCAGCAGTTCGACTAATGAAAAACTGTTTTTT. Protein sequence: CASSSTNEKLFF. V and J are TRBV28 and TRBJ1-4; D is unclear. CDR3 length: 12 amino acids. Trimming pared 4 bases from V and 2 bases from J, leaving 2 bases between. Germline V gene sequence: CDR1 MDHEN, CDR2 SYDVKM.